Listed below are T cell receptor beta chains from one sample, sequenced in a study of T cell repertoires in cytomegalovirus infection. From the reads, TCRdb called clonotypes with MiXCR, one entry per CDR3 protein. The table includes about 300,000 distinct CDR3 sequences, approximately 8.9% detected once. The sequenced material came from PBMCs. The receptors here all came from a human donor in good health (CMV status not recorded). Some clones in this sample may be carry-over from other donors' samples. Each CDR3 is given with its conserved first and last residue. A D gene is named only where the DNA matches it firmly. Size values are once, few and many counts, or a class for expanded clones, and some rows have none.

size	V	J	D	DNA	CDR3
NA	TRBV6-5	TRBJ1-1	NA	TGTGCCGCCGTAGGCACTGAAGCTTTCTTT	CAAVGTEAFF
NA	TRBV19	TRBJ2-1	NA	TGTGCCAGTAGTTACTTTTTCTACAATGAGCAGTTCTTC	CASSYFFYNEQFF
many	TRBV2	TRBJ1-4	NA	TGTGCCAGCAGGGAATACAGGGCAACTAATGAAAAACTGTTTTTT	CASREYRATNEKLFF
many	TRBV12-3/TRBV12-4	TRBJ2-7	NA	TGTGCCAGCAGTTTGGGCCAGCGGAGCCGCGAGCAGTACTTC	CASSLGQRSREQYF
NA	TRBV6-4	TRBJ2-3	NA	TGTGCCAGCAGTGACGCGGGATTCACAGATACGCAGTATTTT	CASSDAGFTDTQYF
NA	TRBV4-1	TRBJ2-4	TRBD2	TGCGCCAGCAGCCAAGTTGGACTAGCGGGGGTGGTTGCCAAAAACATTCAGTACTTC	CASSQVGLAGVVAKNIQYF
many	TRBV24-1	TRBJ2-3	NA	TGTGCCACCAGTGGTCAGACAGATACGCAGTATTTT	CATSGQTDTQYF
many	TRBV20-1	TRBJ1-2	TRBD1	TGCAGTGCCCTCAGCAAACAGGGGTCCGGCTACACCTTC	CSALSKQGSGYTF
many	TRBV6-2/TRBV6-3	TRBJ1-4	TRBD1	TGTGCCAGCAGTTACAGGGGGCATGAAAAACTGTTTTTT	CASSYRGHEKLFF
many	TRBV7-2	TRBJ2-3	NA	TGTGCCAGCAGCCCTTACGGGTTCGGAGATACGCAGTATTTT	CASSPYGFGDTQYF
many	TRBV6-2/TRBV6-3	TRBJ1-1	NA	TGTGCCAGCAGTTACTGGGGGACTGAAGCTTTCTTT	CASSYWGTEAFF
NA	TRBV29-1	TRBJ2-3	TRBD2	TGCAGCGTCGCGGGACTAGTCCGCACAGATACGCAGTATTTT	CSVAGLVRTDTQYF
NA	TRBV29-1	TRBJ2-2	TRBD1	TGCAGCGTCCGTCCGGACGGGACAGGGAGTACCGGGGAGCTGTTTTTT	CSVRPDGTGSTGELFF
many	TRBV7-2	TRBJ2-3	NA	TGTGCCAGCAGCTTAGACTCGGATACGCAGTATTTT	CASSLDSDTQYF
few	TRBV15	TRBJ1-1	NA	TGTGCCACCAGCAGAGCACGGACACCGAACACTGAAGCTTTCTTT	CATSRARTPNTEAFF
many	TRBV7-9	TRBJ1-2	NA	TGTGCCAGCAGCTTGGAAGGCCTTACTAACTATGGCTACACCTTC	CASSLEGLTNYGYTF
NA	TRBV20-1	TRBJ2-3	TRBD2	TGCAGTGCTTCGACTAGCGGGGGCGCAGATACGCAGTATTTT	CSASTSGGADTQYF
NA	TRBV28	TRBJ2-3	NA	TGTGCCAGCAGTTTTGAGACTCGCTCCGCAGATACGCAGTATTTT	CASSFETRSADTQYF
many	TRBV5-5	TRBJ1-1	NA	TGTGCCAGCAGCCCCGGACAGCTCTTGAACACTGAAGCTTTCTTT	CASSPGQLLNTEAFF
many	TRBV15	TRBJ2-1	TRBD2	TGTGCCACCAGCAGGGGAATAGCGGGGGGGTTTTACAATGAGCAGTTCTTC	CATSRGIAGGFYNEQFF
many	TRBV15	TRBJ1-1	TRBD1	TGTGCCACCAGCAGACCCCCGGGACAGTGGACTGAAGGGTACGCTGAAGCTTTCTTT	CATSRPPGQWTEGYAEAFF
few	TRBV10-2	TRBJ2-5	NA	TGCGCCACCTCGATGGGGGTTGTGGAGACCCAGTACTTC	CATSMGVVETQYF
few	TRBV20-1	TRBJ2-7	TRBD1	TGCAGTGCGCCCGGACAGGGTCGAAGTGAGCAGTACTTC	CSAPGQGRSEQYF
few	TRBV20-1	TRBJ2-1	TRBD2	TGCAGTGCTCCGGGTAGCGGGGGGTACAATGAGCAGTTCTTC	CSAPGSGGYNEQFF
many	TRBV3-1	TRBJ2-6	TRBD1	TGTGCCAGCAGCCAAGGCAGGGGGACCGGGGCCAACGTCCTGACTTTC	CASSQGRGTGANVLTF
NA	TRBV20-1	TRBJ2-3	NA	TGCAGTGCCCCAAAGGGGGGAGGGTCCCCAGATACGCAGTATTTT	CSAPKGGGSPDTQYF
many	TRBV6-5	TRBJ1-5	TRBD1	TGTGCCAGCAGTTACGACAGGGGGCAACAGCCCCAGCATTTT	CASSYDRGQQPQHF
many	TRBV5-6	TRBJ2-5	NA	TGTGCCAGCAGCTTTGGGACGTTTGGTGAGACCCAGTACTTC	CASSFGTFGETQYF
few	TRBV13	TRBJ2-4	TRBD2	TGTGCCAGCAGCTTAGTAGGGACTAACCCCTCCGGGAACATTCAGTACTTC	CASSLVGTNPSGNIQYF
NA	TRBV14	TRBJ1-3	NA	TGTGCCAGCAGCCAAGACCGTTTATACCCTGGAAACACCATATATTTT	CASSQDRLYPGNTIYF
many	TRBV7-3	TRBJ2-1	TRBD2	TGTGCCAGCAGCTCTAGCGGGGGAAACTACAATGAGCAGTTCTTC	CASSSSGGNYNEQFF
many	TRBV25-1	TRBJ2-1	TRBD2	TGTGCCAGCGGGGGGGCCTACAATGAGCAGTTCTTC	CASGGAYNEQFF
many	TRBV7-9	TRBJ2-4	NA	TGTGCCAGCAGCTTGGGTAACGTGGACACTCATCAGTACTTC	CASSLGNVDTHQYF
many	TRBV25-1	TRBJ2-3	TRBD2	TGTGCCAGCATCCCGACGGGCTCGCGGGGGGGCGCGTATTTT	CASIPTGSRGGAYF
once	TRBV5-1	TRBJ1-5	NA	TGCGCCAGCAGCTTGAGCGGGGACCAGCCCCAGCATTTT	CASSLSGDQPQHF
many	TRBV12-3/TRBV12-4	TRBJ2-7	TRBD2	TGTGCCAGCAGTCATAGCGGGGCGTCCTACGAGCAGTACTTC	CASSHSGASYEQYF
many	TRBV29-1	TRBJ2-2	TRBD1	TGCAGCGTTGCCGGACAGGGGGCGAGCACCGGGGAGCTGTTTTTT	CSVAGQGASTGELFF
NA	TRBV28	TRBJ2-6	TRBD2	TGTTCCAGCAGTCAGCGGGGGGGGGCTCCTGGGGCCAACGTCCTGACTTTC	CSSSQRGGAPGANVLTF
many	TRBV20-1	TRBJ2-5	NA	TGCAGTGCTATTGGACAAAACCAAGAGACCCAGTACTTC	CSAIGQNQETQYF
many	TRBV20-1	TRBJ1-1	NA	TGCAGTGCTAGTTTGGGGGACACTGAAGCTTTCTTT	CSASLGDTEAFF
NA	TRBV7-2	TRBJ1-5	NA	TGTGCCAGAAGCTTAGCAATAGGACGGGGGAATCAGCCCCAGCATTTT	CARSLAIGRGNQPQHF
many	TRBV28	TRBJ1-2	NA	TGTGCCAGCAGGGCAAGTGGGGGCAACTATGGCTACACCTTC	CASRASGGNYGYTF
many	TRBV6-5	TRBJ2-1	NA	TGTGCCAGCAGTTACGGGGACACCCTGGAGGATGAGCAGTTCTTC	CASSYGDTLEDEQFF
few	TRBV10-1	TRBJ2-7	TRBD1	TGCGCCAGCAGTGAGTCCCGGACAGGCTTCTCCTACGAGCAGTACTTC	CASSESRTGFSYEQYF
NA	TRBV5-8	TRBJ2-3	TRBD2	TGTGCCAGCAGCTTGCGGCTAGCGGACACAGATACGCAGTATTTT	CASSLRLADTDTQYF
many	TRBV6-1	TRBJ2-1	NA	TGTGCCAGCCGGCACTCGGACAGAAACAATGAGCAGTTCTTC	CASRHSDRNNEQFF
many	TRBV6-6	TRBJ1-5	NA	TGTGCCAGCAGCACCGGGACAATTCAGCCCCAGCATTTT	CASSTGTIQPQHF
many	TRBV7-2	TRBJ2-1	TRBD2	TGTGCCAGCAGCGAACTAGCGGGGGGGCCGGATGAGCAGTTCTTC	CASSELAGGPDEQFF
many	TRBV7-9	TRBJ2-1	NA	TGTGCCAGCAGCTTAGCGGGGGGATATGAGCAGTTCTTC	CASSLAGGYEQFF
many	TRBV7-9	TRBJ2-2	NA	TGTGCCAGCAGCCCTCCCCGAGGAGGCAGGAACACCGGGGAGCTGTTTTTT	CASSPPRGGRNTGELFF
many	TRBV7-3	TRBJ1-2	TRBD1	TGTGCCAGCAGTCTTCTAGTAGGAGGGGGCGGTGGCTACACCTTC	CASSLLVGGGGGYTF
many	TRBV5-5	TRBJ1-2	NA	TGTGCCAGCAGCTTGAGGAGAGGGGCCGGTACCGGCACCCTATATGGCTACACCTTC	CASSLRRGAGTGTLYGYTF
NA	TRBV19	TRBJ2-1	NA	TGTGCCAGTACCCCGGGACTGAACTACAATGAGCAGTTCTTC	CASTPGLNYNEQFF
many	TRBV12-3/TRBV12-4	TRBJ2-1	TRBD1	TGTGCCAGCAGTTTAGGACAGGGGGTGGTAAGCTCCTACAATGAGCAGTTCTTC	CASSLGQGVVSSYNEQFF
many	TRBV19	TRBJ2-1	TRBD1	TGTGCCAGTAGGACCGGGACAGTAAGCTCCTACAATGAGCAGTTCTTC	CASRTGTVSSYNEQFF